Sequencing of this T cell receptor beta chain was carried out in a study of early T cells in non-severe SARS-CoV-2 infection (dated by TCRdb to the early 2020s). Regarding the study in general: Because TCR sequencing relied on bulk RNA taken from unsorted whole blood, pairing of alpha and beta chains was not possible.

This clonotype was found many times. The antigen this receptor binds is unknown. Per-base quality was not reported, and no clone a single base away is much larger than it. Cut back by 8 bases and 4 bases, the V and J ends lie 9 bases apart. The CDR3 runs 12 residues from the cysteine to the phenylalanine. The entry retains the CDR3 DNA only, 36 bases that are in frame from base 1. This was a case-control study nested in a cohort of healthcare workers in London, UK, who had nasopharyngeal swab PCR tests and blood samples taken every week. Between 23 and 31 March 2020, the week of the UK lockdown, healthcare workers were enrolled and then followed up weekly for as long as 16 weeks. The receptor library was made with 5' RACE. The sample was run on a NextSeq 500. The TCR library protocol attached unique molecular identifiers to individual cDNA molecules to correct for sequencing error and PCR bias. Sequencing covered both TCR alpha and beta chains, and within each sample the abundances of alpha and beta sequences were tightly co-correlated. On the authors' methods: Decombinator V4 was used to annotate the V gene, J gene and CDR3 of the TCR sequences. Expanded TCRs were defined as changing significantly between any two time points under a Poisson model with p below 0.0001. Abundances of TCRs were expressed as counts per million after normalisation to the total number of TCRs sequenced in each sample. MAIT TCRs were defined by TRAV1-2 paired with TRAJ12, TRAJ20 or TRAJ33, and iNKT TCRs by TRAV10 paired with TRAJ18. VDJdb, accessed 1 November 2021, was searched for CMV, EBV and SARS-CoV-2 annotated TCRs, with TCRs annotated for multiple antigens excluded. TCRdb reprocessed the public reads (quality trimming at Q25 with fastp, clone calling with MiXCR) and kept in-frame beta chains. A single entry per CDR3 protein holds the most common genes and DNA from its merged rows. The V and J calls follow TCRdb's processing rather than the paper's. The table for this sample lists fewer than 70,000 distinct CDR3 sequences; 4% to 6% of them were counted only once. The ten largest make up roughly 3.9% of the sample.

What the study reported, not specific to this receptor: VDJdb matching was skewed toward anti-spike CD8 responses and likely underestimated virus-specific expansions by missing private and CD4 specificities.

The sequence was collected from an adult who was a healthcare worker with PCR-confirmed SARS-CoV-2 infection or an uninfected control (not recorded which). The donor label of this sample is uncertain. The sample consisted of whole blood, taken at baseline. This receptor chain uses TRBV12-3 or TRBV12-4 and TRBJ1-5; the D gene is unclear. The nucleotide sequence reads as follows: TGTGCCAGCGCAGTGGATAATCAGCCCCAGCATTTT. This codes for CASAVDNQPQHF.